This entry lists 28 T cell receptor beta chains sequenced from one sample in a study of identifying expanded T cells in peripheral blood. Assay: immunoSEQ multiplex PCR; the TCRdb copy retains only in-frame clones and omits some. The sample lists over 85,000 clones, 88% occurring once. Sequencing was done on a sample of blood. These receptors were collected from a person between 18 and 75 years old in good health.

The rearrangement links TRBV7-9 to TRBJ2-7; TRBD1 matches 10 bases. The CDR3 length is 15 residues. The germline V gene encodes CDR1 SEHNR and CDR2 FQNEAQ (reference sequence). V was clipped by 4 bases and J by 7 bases; unmatched bases: 10. DNA for the CDR3: TGTGCCAGCAGCTCGACCGGGACAGGGGTGAGAGAGCAGTACTTC. This encodes CASSSTGTGVREQYF.

The chain couples TRBV11-2 to TRBJ2-1; D gene unclear. Germline V gives CDR1 SGHAT, CDR2 FQNNGV. Trimming took 1 base from V and 8 from J, leaving 12 bases between them. This CDR3 spans 14 amino acids. The DNA for the CDR3 is TGTGCCAGCAGCTTAGGATTAGGATCGGATGAGCAGTTCTTC. This sequence encodes CASSLGLGSDEQFF.

The chain uses TRBV27 and TRBJ1-2; D gene uncertain. Between the trimmed V and J ends, which lost 0 bases and 8 bases, there was a span of 10 bases. The CDR3 has 13 amino acids. Germline lookup yields CDR1 MNHEY and CDR2 SMNVEV (reference sequence). The CDR3 DNA reads as TGTGCCAGCAGTTTATCCGGCCCTCGGGGCTACACCTTC. It is translated as CASSLSGPRGYTF.

The chain couples TRBV18 to TRBJ2-1; no clear D gene. There are 16 residues in the CDR3. Trimming stripped 0 bases from V and 0 bases from J, with 9 bases between. The germline CDR1 and CDR2 sequences are KGHSH and LQKENI. CDR3 loop: CASSPPTPSSYNEQFF. CDR3 in DNA: TGTGCCAGCTCACCACCGACCCCAAGCTCCTACAATGAGCAGTTCTTC. The entire variable domain, with the rest obtained from reference TRBV18 and TRBJ2-1, is as follows: NAGVMQNPRHLVRRRGQEARLRCSPMKGHSHVYWYRQLPEEGLKFMVYLQKENIIDESGMPKERFSAEFPKEGPSILRIQQVVRGDSAAYFCASSPPTPSSYNEQFFGPGTRLTVL.

The J gene is TRBJ2-1, the V gene TRBV7-6; D uncertain. CDR1 SGHVS and CDR2 FNYEAQ come from the germline V gene. Between the trimmed V and J ends, which lost 4 bases and 0 bases, there was a span of 10 bases. The CDR3 sequence is 15 residues long. Here the CDR3 DNA reads TGTGCCAGCAGCTCCACTGTCCGCTCCTACAATGAGCAGTTCTTC. Translation gives CASSSTVRSYNEQFF.

This sequence joins TRBV11-2 and TRBJ2-1; D might be TRBD2 (6 bases). Looked up from germline, CDR1 is SGHAT and CDR2 is FQNNGV. The V end lost 6 bases, the J end lost 5 bases, and 20 bases lay between the germline ends. The length of the CDR3 is 16 residues. As DNA, the CDR3 is TGTGCCAGCAGAGAAGGGCTAGCGCGAGGTAACAATGAGCAGTTCTTC. It specifies CASREGLARGNNEQFF. Full variable domain (remainder filled in from reference TRBV11-2 and TRBJ2-1): EAGVAQSPRYKIIEKRQSVAFWCNPISGHATLYWYQQILGQGPKLLIQFQNNGVVDDSQLPKDRFSAERLKGVDSTLKIQPAKLEDSAVYLCASREGLARGNNEQFFGPGTRLTVL.

CDR3 DNA: TGTGCCAGCAGTTTATTCGGAAACTATGGCTACACCTTC. It codes for CASSLFGNYGYTF. The chain recombines TRBV27 with TRBJ1-2; D remains ambiguous. The CDR3 has 13 amino acids. CDR1 is MNHEY, CDR2 SMNVEV, per germline (reference sequence). The ends were cut back, 1 base at V and 2 bases at J, with 5 bases in the middle.

The CDR3 DNA follows: TGCGCCAGCAGGGAAGCCCTCCAGGGTGGAACCGGGGAGCTGTTTTTT. Protein: CASREALQGGTGELFF. This chain joins TRBV4-1 and TRBJ2-2, with D perhaps TRBD1 (5 bases). The V and J ends lost 6 bases and 5 bases respectively, with 19 bases between them. The length of the CDR3 is 16 residues. CDR1 is MGHRA and CDR2 is YSYEKL in the germline V gene.

The chain employs TRBV5-1 and TRBJ2-7; no clear D. Germline CDR1 reads SGHRS; CDR2 reads YFSETQ. The CDR3 contains 14 residues. V gave up 3 bases and J gave up 5 bases, with 15 bases separating them. DNA of the CDR3: TGCGCCAGCAGCTCTCCCCCTAAGTCCGACGAGCAGTACTTC. It yields the protein CASSSPPKSDEQYF.

V usage is TRBV5-6 and J usage is TRBJ1-2, with 7 bases lining up with TRBD1. The CDR3 totals 15 residues. V lost 4 bases to trimming and J lost 5 bases; unmatched junction nucleotides: 11. From germline, CDR1 is SGHDT and CDR2 YYEEEE. Here the CDR3 DNA reads TGTGCCAGCAGCCACAAGGGACAGTCGGCTTATGGCTACACCTTC. Translation: CASSHKGQSAYGYTF.

The chain joins TRBV7-7 to TRBJ2-5; D tentatively reads TRBD1 or TRBD2 (6 bases each). Trimming removed 2 bases from V and 4 bases from J, with 11 bases in between. The CDR3 is made up of 14 amino acids. CDR1 and CDR2 (germline): SSHAT, FNYEAQ (reference sequence). The CDR3 here is CASSLWGAGETQYF. DNA of the CDR3: TGTGCCAGCAGCTTATGGGGGGCTGGAGAGACCCAGTACTTC. Complete variable domain (other parts from reference TRBV7-7 and TRBJ2-5): GAGVSQSPRYKVTKRGQDVTLRCDPISSHATLYWYQQALGQGPEFLTYFNYEAQPDKSGLPSDRFSAERPEGSISTLTIQRTEQRDSAMYRCASSLWGAGETQYFGPGTRLLVL.

This clone was recorded once. The rearrangement uses TRBV6-6 and TRBJ2-1; either TRBD1 or TRBD2 may supply D (5 bases each). The V gene lost 6 bases and the J gene lost 10 bases, with 19 bases spanning the gap. The V gene's germline CDR1 is MNHNY and CDR2 SVGAGI (reference sequence). This CDR3 has 14 residues. The CDR3 loop is CASSLPGTGKEQFF. The CDR3 coding sequence is TGTGCCAGCAGCCTCCCCGGGACGGGGAAGGAGCAGTTCTTC.

The rearrangement uses TRBV7-9 and TRBJ1-4; 8 bases map to TRBD1. V was pared by 5 bases and J by 7 bases, with 6 bases of the junction left unmatched. The CDR3 has 14 residues. Germline CDR1 is SEHNR and CDR2 is FQNEAQ (reference sequence). CDR3 sequence reads: CASSQGTGGEKLFF. The CDR3 nucleotides read TGTGCCAGCAGCCAGGGGACAGGTGGTGAAAAACTGTTTTTT.

The gene calls are TRBV25-1 and TRBJ1-2, with a tentative D call TRBD1 (5 bases). The CDR3 is made up of 13 amino acids. V was trimmed by 2 bases and J by 5 bases, leaving 9 bases between them. Per the germline V gene, CDR1 is MGHDK and CDR2 is SYGVNS. The DNA for the CDR3 is TGTGCCAGCAGTGAAGTGGGGGGATATGGCTACACCTTC. Translating gives CASSEVGGYGYTF.

The V call is TRBV6-6, the J call TRBJ2-7; 8 nucleotides match TRBD1. Losses at the gene ends were 2 bases for V and 2 bases for J; bases not matched to a gene: 5. The CDR3 has 15 residues. CDR1 MNHNY and CDR2 SVGAGI come from the germline V gene (reference sequence). In DNA form, the CDR3 reads TGTGCCAGCAGTTACCGACGGGACAGGCCCTACGAGCAGTACTTC. The encoded protein is CASSYRRDRPYEQYF.

The genes are TRBV2 and TRBJ2-3; D is perhaps TRBD2 (5 bases). Trimming left V 3 bases short and J 4 bases short, with 11 bases between. Germline V gives CDR1 SNHLY, CDR2 FYNNEI. This CDR3 comprises 14 residues. Here the CDR3 reads CASSDTRFSDTQYF. The CDR3 bases are TGTGCCAGCAGTGATACTAGGTTCTCAGATACGCAGTATTTT.

This clone was counted between two and nine times. The chain combines TRBV12-5 with TRBJ2-5; the D is unclear. The CDR3 is made up of 13 amino acids. Germline assignment: CDR1 LGHNT and CDR2 FRNRAP. V lost 2 bases and J 2 bases, leaving 6 bases between the germline ends. CDR3: CASGLRQQETQYF. The CDR3 nucleotides read TGTGCTAGTGGTTTGAGACAACAAGAGACCCAGTACTTC.

The chain joins TRBV30 to TRBJ1-2, with 9 bases that match TRBD1. Germline CDR1 GTSNPN, CDR2 SVGIG (reference sequence). V dropped 5 bases and J dropped 6; count of bases not matched to a gene: 1. The CDR3 length is 11 residues. The CDR3 loop reads CAWGTGHGYTF. CDR3 coding DNA: TGTGCCTGGGGGACAGGGCATGGCTACACCTTC.

This clone was observed a few times. V and J are TRBV19 and TRBJ2-1; 7 nucleotides align to TRBD1. Germline assignment: CDR1 LNHDA and CDR2 SQIVND (reference sequence). V lost 5 bases to trimming and J lost 4 bases; unmatched junction nucleotides: 5. This CDR3 is built from 14 residues. CDR3 coding DNA: TGTGCCAGTAGTTCCCAGGGGGATTACAATGAGCAGTTCTTC. Translating it yields CASSSQGDYNEQFF.

The chain carries TRBV2 and TRBJ1-4, with 7 bases lining up with TRBD1. V shed 8 bases, J shed 3 bases, and the junction held 6 bases outside the gene matches. Germline loops: CDR1 SNHLY, CDR2 FYNNEI. The CDR3 covers 14 residues. The CDR3 DNA reads TGTGCCAGCTCAGAGGGGGCGGCTAATGAAAAACTGTTTTTT. It translates to CASSEGAANEKLFF.

The chain employs TRBV6-5 and TRBJ1-6; D might be TRBD1 (6 bases). From germline, CDR1 is MNHEY and CDR2 SVGAGI. This CDR3 has 14 residues. V lost 2 bases and J lost 10, with 12 bases in between. The CDR3 DNA sequence: TGTGCCAGCAGTTACGGCAGGGGCAGCTCACCCCTCCACTTT. Amino acids: CASSYGRGSSPLHF.

The chain combines TRBV19 with TRBJ2-6; D not resolved. The CDR3 covers 15 residues. V was clipped by 5 bases and J by 0 bases, with 8 bases between them. Germline CDR1 and CDR2: LNHDA and SQIVND (reference sequence). CDR3 amino acids: CASSFMLSGANVLTF. CDR3 coding DNA: TGTGCCAGTAGTTTTATGCTCTCTGGGGCCAACGTCCTGACTTTC.

The gene calls are TRBV27 and TRBJ1-1, with a tentative D call TRBD1 (5 bases). V lost 8 bases and J 3 bases, leaving 25 bases between the germline ends. The CDR3 covers 17 residues. From germline, CDR1 is MNHEY and CDR2 SMNVEV (reference sequence). The CDR3 reads CASCSVGGRGFDTEAFF. The CDR3 region has the DNA TGTGCCAGCTGCTCGGTCGGGGGGAGAGGATTCGACACTGAAGCTTTCTTT.

This chain connects TRBV19 to TRBJ2-7; TRBD2 agrees at 10 bases. The germline gives CDR1 LNHDA, CDR2 SQIVND (reference sequence). The CDR3 is 15 amino acids. V was clipped by 3 bases and J by 5 bases; unmatched bases: 7. In nucleotides, the CDR3 is TGTGCCAGTAGTATCCGGCTAGCGGGGGCCCACGAGCAGTACTTC. Residues: CASSIRLAGAHEQYF.

The CDR3 DNA sequence: TGTGCCAGCAGCCTCGGTGGCGGGGGGCCGGGTCGGAACAATGAGCAGTTCTTC. Its protein is CASSLGGGGPGRNNEQFF. The chain employs TRBV9 and TRBJ2-1; 8 bases are shared with TRBD2. After removal of 4 bases from V and 5 bases from J, the junction contained 17 bases not matched to a gene. Germline CDR1 SGDLS, CDR2 YYNGEE. The CDR3 spans 18 residues.

V gene TRBV4-1 combines with J gene TRBJ2-1, with TRBD2 identical over 8 bases. Germline CDR1 and CDR2: MGHRA and YSYEKL. This CDR3 comprises 16 residues. The junction had 8 bases not matched to a gene; V was cut back by 0 bases and J by 7 bases. The CDR3 is CASSQDSAGGRNEQFF. DNA of the CDR3: TGCGCCAGCAGCCAAGATTCCGCGGGGGGCCGGAATGAGCAGTTCTTC.

The V and J genes are TRBV9 and TRBJ2-7; D uncertain. CDR3 length: 14 amino acids. With 0 bases removed from V and 6 bases from J, the gap between germline ends came to 13 bases. Germline CDR1 SGDLS, CDR2 YYNGEE. The CDR3 nucleotides read TGTGCCAGCAGCGTAGGGCCTATTCCCTTCGAGCAGTACTTC. Protein: CASSVGPIPFEQYF. The full variable domain, completed using reference TRBV9 and TRBJ2-7, is DSGVTQTPKHLITATGQRVTLRCSPRSGDLSVYWYQQSLDQGLQFLIQYYNGEERAKGNILERFSAQQFPDLHSELNLSSLELGDSALYFCASSVGPIPFEQYFGPGTRLTVT.

V gene TRBV6-5 combines with J gene TRBJ2-5; the match to TRBD2 covers 7 bases. The CDR3 totals 16 residues. V was pared by 1 base and J by 3 bases, with 8 bases of the junction left unmatched. CDR1 and CDR2 from the germline V gene are MNHEY and SVGAGI. Here the CDR3 DNA reads TGTGCCAGCAGTTACTTGACTTCGGGGGGAGAAGAGACCCAGTACTTC. This gives the protein CASSYLTSGGEETQYF.